These 26 T cell receptor beta chains were all obtained from the same sample, sequenced in a study of response to subunit inactivated influenza vaccine (dated by TCRdb to between 2018 and 2020). The library was obtained by RT-PCR. Sequencing was carried out with an Illumina HiSeq 2500. TCRdb handled the public reads itself, with Q25 trimming in fastp and clone calling in MiXCR, and kept productive beta chains. Duplicate CDR3 protein sequences are folded into a single record with the most common DNA and genes. The sample includes about 800,000 distinct CDR3 sequences, with 20% to 25% observed a single time. Approximately 10% of the sample lies in the top ten. The sample in question was PBMCs from blood, obtained around 5 days after vaccination. These receptors were obtained from a man aged 50 to 60 who received an inactivated influenza vaccine. Donor details come from another sample of the same person, matched by shared clones.

This clonotype has only a few counts. CDR3 sequence reads: CASSLLVLKNQETQYF. CDR3 sequence (DNA): TGTGCCAGCAGCTTACTGGTCCTGAAGAACCAAGAGACCCAGTACTTC. The V call is TRBV7-2, the J call TRBJ2-5, with D uncertain. CDR1 and CDR2 (germline): SGHTA, FQGNSA. The CDR3 consists of 16 residues. V shed 2 bases and J shed 0 bases, with 13 bases lying between them.

This clonotype appeared a few times. The chain carries TRBV20-1 and TRBJ1-2, with TRBD1 matching over 11 bases. The V gene's germline CDR1 is DFQATT and CDR2 SNEGSKA (reference sequence). V dropped 6 bases and J dropped 6; count of bases not matched to a gene: 3. The CDR3 sequence is 12 residues long. The CDR3 nucleotides are TGCAGTGCCCGGACAGGGGGCGATGGCTACACCTTC. The encoded protein is CSARTGGDGYTF.

This CDR3 reads CASSPGTSGPYSYEQYF. Here the CDR3 DNA reads TGTGCCAGCAGCCCCGGGACTAGCGGGCCTTACTCCTACGAGCAGTACTTC. The chain employs TRBV7-2 and TRBJ2-7; 12 bases line up with TRBD2. The CDR3 has 17 amino acids. The germline V gene has CDR1 SGHTA and CDR2 FQGNSA. Trimming took 5 bases from V and 0 from J; bases not matched to a gene: 8.

The rearrangement uses TRBV20-1 and TRBJ2-7; 8 bases are a match to TRBD2. CDR3 size: 16 residues. Per the germline V gene, CDR1 is DFQATT and CDR2 is SNEGSKA (reference sequence). V was pared by 5 bases and J by 2 bases, with 14 bases of the junction left unmatched. This chain's CDR3 is CSAVLFKREKPYEQYF. In DNA form, the CDR3 reads TGCAGTGCTGTCCTCTTCAAGCGGGAGAAGCCCTACGAGCAGTACTTC.

The table lists this clonotype with a few counts. The V call is TRBV7-8, the J call TRBJ2-5, with D perhaps TRBD2 (5 bases). From germline, CDR1 is SGHVS and CDR2 FQNEAQ. This CDR3 contains 14 residues. The V end lost 1 base, the J end lost 1 base, and 7 bases lay between the germline ends. The CDR3 loop reads CASSLVTSQETQYF. In DNA form, the CDR3 reads TGTGCCAGCAGCTTAGTAACTAGCCAAGAGACCCAGTACTTC.

The J gene is TRBJ2-2, the V gene TRBV28, with D unclear. V lost 2 bases and J lost 4, with 11 bases in between. CDR3 length: 15 amino acids. Germline values: CDR1 MDHEN, CDR2 SYDVKM. This chain's CDR3 is CASSLIPGSTGELFF. CDR3 DNA sequence: TGTGCCAGCAGTTTAATTCCGGGTAGCACCGGGGAGCTGTTTTTT.

The J gene is TRBJ1-5, the V gene TRBV7-8, with D perhaps matching TRBD1 (6 bases). This CDR3 spans 16 amino acids. Germline CDR1 SGHVS, CDR2 FQNEAQ. The V gene lost 1 base and the J gene lost 2 bases, with 12 bases spanning the gap. CDR3 in amino acids: CASSLGAAGGNQPQHF. CDR3 in DNA: TGTGCCAGCAGCTTAGGTGCGGCAGGGGGCAATCAGCCCCAGCATTTT.

This clonotype was picked up many times. This rearrangement joins TRBV7-9 to TRBJ2-7; 7 nucleotides match TRBD1. CDR1 and CDR2 (germline): SEHNR, FQNEAQ (reference sequence). With V trimmed by 5 bases and J by 1 base, 2 bases remained unmatched. CDR3 length equals 13 residues. CDR3: CASSQGQSYEQYF. The CDR3 DNA is TGTGCCAGCAGCCAGGGACAGTCCTACGAGCAGTACTTC. Variable domain in full (rest from reference TRBV7-9 and TRBJ2-7): DTGVSQNPRHKITKRGQNVTFRCDPISEHNRLYWYRQTLGQGPEFLTYFQNEAQLEKSRLLSDRFSAERPKGSFSTLEIQRTEQGDSAMYLCASSQGQSYEQYFGPGTRLTVT.

Only a few counts were recorded for this clonotype. The gene calls are TRBV6-1 and TRBJ2-5, with 9 nucleotides matching TRBD2. The CDR3 is made up of 15 amino acids. Germline V gives CDR1 MNHNS, CDR2 SASEGT. J gave up 7 bases and V 6 bases, and 12 bases lay outside the gene matches. The CDR3 nucleotides read TGTGCCAGCAGGATGAGCGGGAGGACCGGAGGGACCCAGTACTTC. The encoded protein is CASRMSGRTGGTQYF.

The chain carries TRBV19 and TRBJ2-7; 8 bases map to TRBD1. CDR1 is LNHDA, CDR2 SQIVND, per germline (reference sequence). The CDR3 covers 16 residues. With V trimmed by 5 bases and J by 1 base, 10 bases remained unmatched. The CDR3 sequence is CASSRGRTGLSYEQYF. The DNA of the CDR3 is TGTGCCAGTAGTCGGGGAAGGACAGGGTTGTCCTACGAGCAGTACTTC.

The rearrangement joins TRBV29-1 to TRBJ2-7; TRBD1 matches 7 bases. V lost 6 bases, J lost 5 bases, and 10 bases stayed unmatched. Germline CDR1 reads SQVTM; CDR2 reads ANQGSEA. The CDR3 length is 13 residues. As DNA, the CDR3 is TGCAGCGTAACACAGGGGTTTAGCCACGAGCAGTACTTC. Its translation: CSVTQGFSHEQYF.

This clonotype showed up just a few times. The V and J genes are TRBV7-9 and TRBJ1-1, with a possible D match to TRBD1 (6 bases). Germline V gene sequence: CDR1 SEHNR, CDR2 FQNEAQ (reference sequence). CDR3 length: 17 amino acids. V was pared by 6 bases and J by 0 bases, with 20 bases between. CDR3 region: CASRPGQDRHMNTEAFF. The DNA of the CDR3 is TGTGCCAGCAGGCCCGGCCAGGACAGACATATGAACACTGAAGCTTTCTTT. The complete variable domain, with remaining parts taken from reference TRBV7-9 and TRBJ1-1, reads DTGVSQNPRHKITKRGQNVTFRCDPISEHNRLYWYRQTLGQGPEFLTYFQNEAQLEKSRLLSDRFSAERPKGSFSTLEIQRTEQGDSAMYLCASRPGQDRHMNTEAFFGQGTRLTVV.

The rearrangement uses TRBV29-1 and TRBJ2-1, with D perhaps TRBD2 (5 bases). The germline V gene encodes CDR1 SQVTM and CDR2 ANQGSEA. The V end lost 4 bases, the J end lost 6 bases, and 13 bases lay between the germline ends. This CDR3 is built from 13 residues. The CDR3 protein is CSVAGGYSNEQFF. CDR3 coding DNA: TGCAGCGTTGCGGGCGGGTACAGCAATGAGCAGTTCTTC.

This clonotype showed up many times. This rearrangement joins TRBV18 to TRBJ2-1; 8 bases fit TRBD2. The length of the CDR3 is 17 residues. Germline CDR1 reads KGHSH; CDR2 reads LQKENI. J was trimmed by 5 bases and V by 3 bases; bases with no gene match: 12. The CDR3 nucleotides read TGTGCCAGCTCACCCCCGGGACTAGGAGATATTAACAATGAGCAGTTCTTC. It specifies CASSPPGLGDINNEQFF.

The genes are TRBV29-1 and TRBJ2-1; D is unclear. V was cut by 6 bases and J by 4 bases, with 7 bases left in between. Germline-derived CDR1 and CDR2 are SQVTM and ANQGSEA. The CDR3 runs to 11 residues. CDR3 DNA: TGCAGCGTGGACGAGTACAATGAGCAGTTCTTC. Translated: CSVDEYNEQFF.

This chain joins TRBV6-1 and TRBJ2-1; 10 bases match TRBD1. CDR1 is MNHNS and CDR2 is SASEGT in the germline V gene. The CDR3 is made up of 15 amino acids. J was trimmed by 7 bases and V by 6 bases; bases with no gene match: 9. CDR3 in amino acids: CASRDDRGRLNEQFF. Written as DNA, the CDR3 is TGTGCCAGCAGGGATGACAGGGGGCGCTTGAATGAGCAGTTCTTC.

This clonotype has just a few counts. V usage is TRBV29-1 and J usage is TRBJ1-2; D is unclear. This CDR3 region has 15 residues. The V gene's germline CDR1 is SQVTM and CDR2 ANQGSEA. Between the trimmed V and J ends, which lost 0 bases and 1 base, there was a span of 12 bases. CDR3 DNA sequence: TGCAGCGTTGAAGATCGTGTTTCTGATAACTATGGCTACACCTTC. As protein: CSVEDRVSDNYGYTF. Full variable domain (rest looked up from reference TRBV29-1 and TRBJ1-2): SAVISQKPSRDICQRGTSLTIQCQVDSQVTMMFWYRQQPGQSLTLIATANQGSEATYESGFVIDKFPISRPNLTFSTLTVSNMSPEDSSIYLCSVEDRVSDNYGYTFGSGTRLTVV.

This clonotype was detected ten times or more. The rearrangement links TRBV9 to TRBJ2-1; the match to TRBD2 covers 7 bases. CDR3 length equals 16 residues. The germline V gene encodes CDR1 SGDLS and CDR2 YYNGEE. The junction had 14 bases not matched to a gene; V was cut back by 4 bases and J by 7 bases. CDR3 DNA sequence: TGTGCCAGCAGCCCGGGGACTACCTTAAAGGGAAATGAGCAGTTCTTC. It translates to CASSPGTTLKGNEQFF.

This chain joins TRBV20-1 and TRBJ1-5; 7 positions agree with TRBD1. Per the germline V gene, CDR1 is DFQATT and CDR2 is SNEGSKA (reference sequence). Losses at the gene ends were 2 bases for V and 1 base for J; bases not matched to a gene: 5. CDR3 length: 15 residues. CDR3 sequence reads: CSARPGQISNQPQHF. The CDR3 DNA follows: TGCAGTGCTAGACCGGGACAGATCAGCAATCAGCCCCAGCATTTT.

The chain couples TRBV6-4 to TRBJ2-1, with 12 bases identical to TRBD2. The J segment lost 7 bases and the V segment lost 8 bases, leaving 9 bases of the junction unmatched. This CDR3 has 15 residues. Germline CDR1 is MRHNA and CDR2 is SNTAGT. The CDR3 protein is CASSGLAGGRNEQFF. CDR3 DNA: TGTGCCAGCTCTGGCCTAGCGGGGGGGCGAAATGAGCAGTTCTTC.

This chain uses TRBV5-1 with TRBJ2-7; a possible D gene is TRBD2 (6 bases). The V end lost 4 bases, the J end lost 6 bases, and 14 bases lay between the germline ends. CDR1 SGHRS and CDR2 YFSETQ come from the germline V gene. This CDR3 has 13 amino acids. CDR3 sequence (DNA): TGCGCCAGCAGCCGCCCGGGGGACCCCGAGCAGTACTTC. Residues: CASSRPGDPEQYF.

V is TRBV3-1 and J is TRBJ1-6; 7 bases map to TRBD1. The CDR3 covers 14 residues. Germline loops: CDR1 LGHDT, CDR2 YNNKEL (reference sequence). Trimming took 7 bases from V and 7 from J; bases not matched to a gene: 7. CDR3 in DNA: TGTGCCAGCACCAGCGGGACAGAGAATTCACCCCTCCACTTT. Translating gives CASTSGTENSPLHF.

The rearrangement joins TRBV4-3 to TRBJ2-1, with 10 bases matching TRBD2. Germline CDR1 and CDR2: LGHNA and YSLEER. The CDR3 has 16 amino acids. Unmatched junction bases numbered 8, after V lost 1 base and J lost 8 bases. CDR3 bases: TGCGCCAGCAGCCAAGTAAGCGGGAGGGCGACCGATGAGCAGTTCTTC. Translated, it gives CASSQVSGRATDEQFF.

The chain couples TRBV5-1 to TRBJ2-7, with D possibly matching TRBD1 (5 bases). This CDR3 has 14 amino acids. Germline V lookup: CDR1 SGHRS, CDR2 YFSETQ. V shed 5 bases and J shed 5 bases, with 17 bases lying between them. CDR3 loop: CASRRLQTVDEQYF. For the CDR3, the DNA is TGCGCCAGCAGACGGCTCCAGACAGTTGACGAGCAGTACTTC.

The chain has TRBV4-3 and TRBJ2-7, with 9 bases matching TRBD1. V lost 0 bases, J lost 9 bases, and 9 bases stayed unmatched. This CDR3 has 15 residues. Germline assignment: CDR1 LGHNA and CDR2 YSLEER. The CDR3 sequence is CASSQDLGQGSGQYF. The CDR3 region has the DNA TGCGCCAGCAGCCAAGATCTAGGACAGGGGTCGGGGCAGTACTTC.

The chain combines TRBV29-1 with TRBJ2-1, with TRBD2 matching 13 bases. The germline V gene has CDR1 SQVTM and CDR2 ANQGSEA. This CDR3 spans 14 amino acids. Trimming removed 4 bases from V and 6 bases from J; junction bases left unmatched: 3. As DNA, the CDR3 is TGCAGCGTTGTTGGGACTAGCGGGACCAATGAGCAGTTCTTC. Its protein is CSVVGTSGTNEQFF.